These 24 T cell receptor beta chains were all obtained from the same sample, sequenced in a study of cytomegalovirus exposure and HLA in healthy donors. The PCR used 60 Vbeta and 13 Jbeta primers. The protocol was immunoSEQ multiplex PCR, while the TCRdb copy is restricted to in-frame clones and leaves out a portion. The sample carries about 84,000 clones, around 68% recorded once. Sequenced sample: PBMCs. These TCRs come from a woman aged 40 to 50 in good health and CMV-seropositive.

The gene calls are TRBV29-1 and TRBJ1-1, with unresolved D. CDR3 length: 14 residues. V gave up 7 bases and J gave up 1 base, with 16 bases separating them. In germline, CDR1 is SQVTM, CDR2 ANQGSEA. CDR3 loop: CSASPRASNTEAFF. CDR3 DNA: TGCAGCGCTTCCCCGCGGGCCTCGAACACTGAAGCTTTCTTT. Drawing the rest from reference TRBV29-1 and TRBJ1-1, the complete variable domain is SAVISQKPSRDICQRGTSLTIQCQVDSQVTMMFWYRQQPGQSLTLIATANQGSEATYESGFVIDKFPISRPNLTFSTLTVSNMSPEDSSIYLCSASPRASNTEAFFGQGTRLTVV.

The chain carries TRBV10-3 and TRBJ1-6; the D gene is possibly TRBD1 (6 bases). The germline V gene encodes CDR1 ENHRY and CDR2 SYGVKD. Trimming took 7 bases from V and 6 from J, leaving 7 bases between them. The CDR3 contains 12 residues. Here the CDR3 reads CAITDSNSPLHF. The CDR3 nucleotides are TGTGCCATCACGGACAGTAATTCACCCCTCCACTTT.

This chain connects TRBV4-2 to TRBJ1-1, with a possible D match to TRBD1 (6 bases). This CDR3 is 13 amino acids long. The germline V gene has CDR1 LGHNA and CDR2 YNFKEQ. V dropped 0 bases and J dropped 8 bases, with 10 bases sitting between them. The CDR3 coding sequence is TGTGCCAGCAGCCAAGATCTGGGGGCCGAAGCTTTCTTT. Amino acids: CASSQDLGAEAFF.

This rearrangement joins TRBV10-1 to TRBJ2-7, with D tentatively TRBD1 (7 bases). The length of the CDR3 is 13 residues. Per germline, CDR1 WNHNN and CDR2 SYGVQD (reference sequence). V was shortened by 10 bases and J by 2 bases, with 15 bases between the two germline ends. The chain's CDR3 is CATSGDSTYEQYF. In DNA, the CDR3 is TGCGCCACGTCGGGGGACAGCACCTACGAGCAGTACTTC.

The rearrangement joins TRBV10-3 to TRBJ2-1; perhaps TRBD2 as D (7 bases). The V gene's germline CDR1 is ENHRY and CDR2 SYGVKD. The CDR3 is 16 residues long. V dropped 9 bases and J dropped 9 bases, with 27 bases sitting between them. CDR3 protein: CAIRPGGQAVGGEQFF. Here the CDR3 DNA reads TGTGCCATTAGGCCCGGGGGGCAGGCCGTCGGGGGTGAGCAGTTCTTC.

The CDR3 DNA is TGTGCCAGCAGTTCCATCTCCACAGGGGTGGGTGGCTACACCTTC. This translates into CASSSISTGVGGYTF. The rearrangement links TRBV28 to TRBJ1-2; 7 positions match TRBD1. Germline loops: CDR1 MDHEN, CDR2 SYDVKM. The J segment lost 7 bases and the V segment lost 4 bases, leaving 12 bases of the junction unmatched. The CDR3 totals 15 residues.

The V call is TRBV7-8, the J call TRBJ2-6; 10 bases are shared with TRBD2. Germline V gives CDR1 SGHVS, CDR2 FQNEAQ. The CDR3 has 16 amino acids. The ends lost 5 bases at V and 5 bases at J; junction bases unmatched: 6. CDR3 in DNA: TGTGCCAGCAGCCTTACTAGCGGGAACTGGGCCAACGTCCTGACTTTC. Translated, it gives CASSLTSGNWANVLTF.

J is TRBJ1-2 and V is TRBV9; no reliable D call. There are 17 residues in the CDR3. V was shortened by 0 bases and J by 4 bases, with 19 bases between the two germline ends. CDR1 and CDR2 (germline): SGDLS, YYNGEE. The CDR3 protein is CASSVGLAGLPSYGYTF. The CDR3 DNA follows: TGTGCCAGCAGCGTAGGACTGGCTGGACTTCCTAGCTATGGCTACACCTTC.

The chain couples TRBV13 to TRBJ1-3; 7 bases match TRBD1. Germline V gene sequence: CDR1 PRHDT, CDR2 FYEKMQ (reference sequence). Trimming cost V 3 bases and J 1 base; bases outside gene matches: 15. The CDR3 is 19 residues long. In DNA, the CDR3 is TGTGCCAGCAGCTTCTCTCAACAGGGGCCACCACTATCTGGAAACACCATATATTTT. Translation gives CASSFSQQGPPLSGNTIYF. The full variable domain, completed using reference TRBV13 and TRBJ1-3, is AAGVIQSPRHLIKEKRETATLKCYPIPRHDTVYWYQQGPGQDPQFLISFYEKMQSDKGSIPDRFSAQQFSDYHSELNMSSLELGDSALYFCASSFSQQGPPLSGNTIYFGEGSWLTVV.

This clone has just a few counts. The J gene is TRBJ1-2, the V gene TRBV7-9; 7 bases match TRBD1. The CDR3 totals 13 residues. Germline lookup yields CDR1 SEHNR and CDR2 FQNEAQ (reference sequence). J gave up 5 bases and V 5 bases, and 5 bases lay outside the gene matches. The chain's CDR3 is CASSPGTAYGYTF. Here the CDR3 DNA reads TGTGCCAGCAGCCCCGGGACAGCGTATGGCTACACCTTC.

This clone has a handful of counts. The rearrangement joins TRBV4-2 to TRBJ1-3; no reliable D call. In germline, CDR1 is LGHNA, CDR2 YNFKEQ. The length of the CDR3 is 15 residues. Trimming took off 0 bases at V and 2 bases at J, with 8 bases between the two ends. CDR3 sequence reads: CASSQETPPGNTIYF. CDR3 in DNA: TGTGCCAGCAGCCAAGAAACACCGCCTGGAAACACCATATATTTT.

This clone showed up just a few times. The chain links TRBV6-5 to TRBJ2-2, with D possibly matching TRBD1 (5 bases). V gave up 6 bases and J gave up 8 bases, with 10 bases separating them. From germline, CDR1 is MNHEY and CDR2 SVGAGI. This CDR3 contains 12 residues. This CDR3 is CASRGLGGELFF. The CDR3 DNA reads as TGTGCCAGCAGGGGGCTGGGGGGGGAGCTGTTTTTT.

The rearrangement joins TRBV7-6 to TRBJ2-2; a weak D match, TRBD2 (7 bases). Trimming stripped 5 bases from V and 2 bases from J, with 15 bases between. CDR1 SGHVS and CDR2 FNYEAQ come from the germline V gene. This CDR3 has 16 amino acids. The CDR3 DNA reads as TGTGCCAGCAGCCGAGGGGGGGATGGCAACACCGGGGAGCTGTTTTTT. Its translation: CASSRGGDGNTGELFF.

This chain links TRBV5-1 with TRBJ2-7; 15 bases are shared with TRBD2. This CDR3 is built from 18 residues. The trim removed 4 bases at V and 1 base at J, leaving 9 bases unmatched. The germline gives CDR1 SGHRS, CDR2 YFSETQ. The CDR3 sequence is CASSPGLAGGLVSYEQYF. The CDR3 DNA follows: TGCGCCAGCAGCCCGGGACTAGCGGGAGGTCTCGTATCCTACGAGCAGTACTTC.

The chain combines TRBV6-8 with TRBJ2-7; D perhaps matches TRBD1 (5 bases). V lost 6 bases, J lost 2 bases, and 14 bases lay in between. There are 14 residues in the CDR3. Germline V gene sequence: CDR1 MNHGY, CDR2 SAAAGT. The DNA for the CDR3 is TGTGCCAGCAGACCGAAACCGACAGCCTACGAGCAGTACTTC. This encodes CASRPKPTAYEQYF.

The chain joins TRBV5-4 to TRBJ2-5; 7 bases are shared with TRBD2. V lost 0 bases and J lost 7; bases outside the gene matches: 9. Looked up from germline, CDR1 is SGHNT and CDR2 is YYREEE (reference sequence). This CDR3 comprises 15 residues. The CDR3 spells CASSLGGRAPPTQYF. The CDR3 DNA follows: TGTGCCAGCAGCTTGGGGGGGAGGGCCCCTCCGACCCAGTACTTC. The whole variable domain, filled in from reference TRBV5-4 and TRBJ2-5, reads ETGVTQSPTHLIKTRGQQVTLRCSSQSGHNTVSWYQQALGQGPQFIFQYYREEENGRGNFPPRFSGLQFPNYSSELNVNALELDDSALYLCASSLGGRAPPTQYFGPGTRLLVL.

The sample holds one count of this clone. The chain couples TRBV18 to TRBJ2-2; D gene ambiguous. CDR3 length: 14 residues. Germline V gene data show CDR1 as KGHSH and CDR2 as LQKENI. V lost 0 bases, J lost 6 bases, and 8 bases lay in between. The CDR3 loop reads CASSPPSVAGELFF. The CDR3 DNA reads TGTGCCAGCTCACCACCCAGTGTGGCCGGGGAGCTGTTTTTT.

This clone was detected a few times. This rearrangement joins TRBV4-1 to TRBJ2-7, with TRBD1 as a possible D gene (6 bases). Looked up from germline, CDR1 is MGHRA and CDR2 is YSYEKL. This CDR3 has 13 amino acids. Trimming cost V 6 bases and J 6 bases, with 15 bases left between them. The CDR3 DNA reads TGCGCCAGCAGGAAGACAGGAGTGGGCGAGCAGTACTTC. This gives the protein CASRKTGVGEQYF.

This clone was counted ten times or more. The rearrangement joins TRBV4-3 to TRBJ1-4; TRBD1 matches 8 bases. Trimming took 3 bases from V and 8 from J; bases not matched to a gene: 8. This CDR3 is 15 amino acids long. CDR1 is LGHNA, CDR2 YSLEER, per germline. The CDR3 reads CASSQEDRGGEKLFF. The CDR3 DNA reads TGCGCCAGCAGCCAGGAAGACAGGGGCGGGGAAAAACTGTTTTTT.

The chain is built from TRBV19 and TRBJ2-3, with a tentative D call TRBD2 (6 bases). Germline V gene sequence: CDR1 LNHDA, CDR2 SQIVND (reference sequence). CDR3 length equals 13 residues. V was cut by 5 bases and J by 4 bases, with 10 bases left in between. CDR3 in amino acids: CASSETSADTQYF. The CDR3 nucleotides are TGTGCCAGTAGTGAGACTAGTGCAGATACGCAGTATTTT.

The chain links TRBV7-8 to TRBJ1-1; weak D call: TRBD1 (6 bases). The V gene lost 2 bases and the J gene lost 3 bases, with 22 bases spanning the gap. The CDR3 runs 18 residues. Germline CDR1 is SGHVS and CDR2 is FQNEAQ. CDR3 loop: CASSLQGIQGWVDTEAFF. The DNA for the CDR3 is TGTGCCAGCAGCTTACAAGGGATACAGGGTTGGGTTGACACTGAAGCTTTCTTT.

The V and J genes are TRBV7-3 and TRBJ1-5; perhaps TRBD1 as D (6 bases). Germline CDR1 is SGHTA and CDR2 is FQGTGA. V was pared by 1 base and J by 7 bases, with 17 bases between. The CDR3 totals 16 residues. CDR3: CASSLIRATGHQPQHF. The CDR3 DNA reads as TGTGCCAGCAGCTTAATCAGGGCGACAGGACACCAGCCCCAGCATTTT.

This rearrangement joins TRBV10-3 to TRBJ2-7; 7 bases are a match to TRBD1. Germline-derived CDR1 and CDR2 are ENHRY and SYGVKD. The CDR3 runs to 13 residues. CDR3 region: CAVRRDSSYEQYF. CDR3 bases: TGTGCAGTCAGACGGGACAGTTCCTACGAGCAGTACTTC.

The chain combines TRBV29-1 with TRBJ1-2; tentative D call: TRBD1 (5 bases). Deletions cut 4 bases from V and 3 bases from J, with 6 bases between. CDR3 size: 11 residues. Germline V CDR1 and CDR2: SQVTM, ANQGSEA. CDR3 in amino acids: CSVGRDYGYTF. The CDR3 DNA is TGCAGCGTTGGCAGGGACTATGGCTACACCTTC. The entire variable domain, with the rest obtained from reference TRBV29-1 and TRBJ1-2, is as follows: SAVISQKPSRDICQRGTSLTIQCQVDSQVTMMFWYRQQPGQSLTLIATANQGSEATYESGFVIDKFPISRPNLTFSTLTVSNMSPEDSSIYLCSVGRDYGYTFGSGTRLTVV.